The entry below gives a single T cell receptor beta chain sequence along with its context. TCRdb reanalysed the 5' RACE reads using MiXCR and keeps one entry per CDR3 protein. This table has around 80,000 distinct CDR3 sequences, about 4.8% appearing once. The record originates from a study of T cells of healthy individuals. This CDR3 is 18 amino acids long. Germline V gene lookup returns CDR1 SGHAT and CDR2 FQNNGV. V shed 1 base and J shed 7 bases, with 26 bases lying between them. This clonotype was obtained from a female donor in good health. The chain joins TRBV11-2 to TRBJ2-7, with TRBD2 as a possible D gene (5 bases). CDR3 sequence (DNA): TGTGCCAGCAGCTTAGCGTCCATCCGGCGGGTCCCGTGGGTAGAGCAGTACTTC. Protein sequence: CASSLASIRRVPWVEQYF.